Listed below are T cell receptor beta chains from one sample, sequenced in a study of technical replicates of blood from a few donors. Assay used: immunoSEQ multiplex PCR; TCRdb lists only in-frame clones, some missing. The data show some 87,000 clones, approximately 97% seen once. Specimen: T cells isolated from PBMCs. Receptor source: a human donor in good health. Each CDR3 is given with its conserved first and last residue. The D gene is left open where the match is weak.

D,V,J,CDR3,DNA
TRBD2,TRBV7-9,TRBJ2-1,CASSSLAGEHEQFF,TGTGCCAGCAGCTCCTTAGCGGGAGAACATGAGCAGTTCTTC
-,TRBV10-1,TRBJ2-1,CASSVAGYNEQFF,TGCGCCAGCAGTGTGGCAGGCTACAATGAGCAGTTCTTC
-,TRBV4-1,TRBJ1-5,CASSQGAPGGDQPQHF,TGCGCCAGCAGCCAAGGAGCCCCCGGAGGCGATCAGCCCCAGCATTTT
-,TRBV29-1,TRBJ2-2,CSVALVAESGELFF,TGCAGCGTTGCCTTAGTAGCGGAGTCCGGGGAGCTGTTTTTT
TRBD2,TRBV2,TRBJ2-7,CASLRGTLEQYF,TGTGCCAGCCTGCGGGGGACGCTCGAGCAGTACTTC
TRBD1,TRBV30,TRBJ2-7,CAWGRGLTYEQYF,TGTGCCTGGGGCAGGGGGCTTACCTACGAGCAGTACTTC
-,TRBV12-1,TRBJ2-3,CASSWGQGTDTQYF,-
-,TRBV6-5,TRBJ1-1,CASSSTGGTEAFF,TGTGCCAGCAGTTCGACAGGTGGAACTGAAGCTTTCTTT
-,TRBV19,TRBJ1-5,CASSPEGRDWQPQHF,TGTGCCAGTAGTCCCGAGGGAAGGGATTGGCAGCCCCAGCATTTT
TRBD1,TRBV5-5,TRBJ1-1,CASSSREGAYTEAFF,TGTGCCAGCAGCTCCCGGGAGGGGGCATACACTGAAGCTTTCTTT
TRBD2,TRBV10-3,TRBJ2-2,CAISEIAGGPHGELFF,TGTGCCATCAGTGAAATAGCGGGAGGGCCTCACGGGGAGCTGTTTTTT
TRBD1,TRBV10-3,TRBJ1-2,CAISDSGQIYGYTF,TGTGCCATCAGTGACTCGGGACAGATCTATGGCTACACCTTC
-,TRBV4-2,TRBJ2-7,CASSQDLEEAEQYF,TGTGCCAGCAGCCAAGATCTGGAGGAAGCCGAGCAGTACTTC
-,TRBV7-9,TRBJ2-3,CASSDRQRSDTQYF,TGTGCCAGCAGCGACCGACAGAGATCAGATACGCAGTATTTT
TRBD2,TRBV9,TRBJ2-1,CASSLAGAAVFDEQFF,TGTGCCAGCAGTCTAGCGGGAGCGGCCGTTTTCGATGAGCAGTTCTTC
-,TRBV6-1,TRBJ2-7,CATLGELDKLEQYF,TGTGCCACCCTCGGAGAACTGGACAAACTTGAGCAGTACTTC
-,TRBV28,TRBJ1-2,CASSFWTDSYGYTF,TGTGCCAGCAGTTTTTGGACAGACTCCTATGGCTACACCTTC
TRBD1,TRBV19,TRBJ2-1,CASDTGGGGWGEQFF,TGTGCCAGTGATACAGGGGGCGGTGGCTGGGGTGAGCAGTTCTTC
TRBD1,TRBV5-6,TRBJ1-1,CASSLVTGGTEAFF,TGTGCCAGCAGCTTAGTGACAGGGGGCACTGAAGCTTTCTTT
TRBD1,TRBV11-3,TRBJ1-2,CASSSQREGTGPNYGYTF,TGTGCCAGCAGCTCCCAGCGGGAAGGGACAGGGCCCAATTATGGCTACACCTTC
-,TRBV10-2,TRBJ2-1,CASSDMYNEQFF,TGCGCCAGCAGTGATATGTACAATGAGCAGTTCTTC
-,TRBV7-3,TRBJ2-5,CASSRGSYQETQYF,TGTGCCAGCAGCCGGGGGAGTTACCAAGAGACCCAGTACTTC
TRBD1,TRBV19,TRBJ1-5,CASTGRTGPKQPQHF,TGTGCCAGTACTGGCCGGACAGGCCCAAAGCAGCCCCAGCATTTT
TRBD2,TRBV6-5,TRBJ2-1,CAVQSGISYNEQFF,TGTGCAGTTCAGAGCGGGATCTCCTACAATGAGCAGTTCTTC
TRBD2,TRBV19,TRBJ2-7,CASSIAGRGIDEQYF,TGTGCCAGTAGTATTGCGGGGAGGGGTATTGACGAGCAGTACTTC
-,TRBV11-3,TRBJ2-3,CASSMGGNTDTQYF,TGTGCCAGCAGTATGGGCGGGAACACAGATACGCAGTATTTT
TRBD1,TRBV7-2,TRBJ2-7,CASSLEVTGGSYEQYF,TGTGCCAGCAGCTTAGAAGTGACAGGGGGATCCTACGAGCAGTACTTC